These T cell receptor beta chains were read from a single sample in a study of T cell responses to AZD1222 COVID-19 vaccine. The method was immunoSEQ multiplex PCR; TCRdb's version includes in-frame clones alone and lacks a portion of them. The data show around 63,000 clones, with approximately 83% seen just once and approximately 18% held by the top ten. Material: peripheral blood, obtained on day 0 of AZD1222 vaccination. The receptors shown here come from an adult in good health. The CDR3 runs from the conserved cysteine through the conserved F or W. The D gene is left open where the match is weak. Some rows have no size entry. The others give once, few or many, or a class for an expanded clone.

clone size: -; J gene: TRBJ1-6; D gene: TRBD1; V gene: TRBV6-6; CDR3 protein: CASSRQGVGSYNSPLHF; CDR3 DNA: TGTGCCAGCAGTCGACAGGGAGTCGGCTCCTATAATTCACCCCTCCACTTT
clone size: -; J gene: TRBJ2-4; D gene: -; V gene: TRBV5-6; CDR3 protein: CASSLEVLRAQNIQYF; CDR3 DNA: TGTGCCAGCAGCTTGGAAGTCCTCAGAGCCCAAAACATTCAGTACTTC
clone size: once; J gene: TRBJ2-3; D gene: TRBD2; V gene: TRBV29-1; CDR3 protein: CSVRAGGSGDTQYF; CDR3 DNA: TGCAGCGTTCGAGCGGGGGGGTCCGGAGATACGCAGTATTTT
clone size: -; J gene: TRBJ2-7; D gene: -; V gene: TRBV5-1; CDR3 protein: CASSLAGTNSYEQYF; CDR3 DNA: TGCGCCAGCAGCTTGGCCGGGACAAACTCCTACGAGCAGTACTTC
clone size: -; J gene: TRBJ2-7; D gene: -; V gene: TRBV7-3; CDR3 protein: CASSTHPGAYEQYF; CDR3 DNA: TGTGCCAGCAGCACACACCCCGGGGCCTACGAGCAGTACTTC
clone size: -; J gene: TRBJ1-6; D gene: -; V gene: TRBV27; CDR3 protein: CASSLLQGSSYNSPLHF; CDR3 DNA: TGTGCCAGCAGTTTATTGCAGGGGAGCTCCTATAATTCACCCCTCCACTTT
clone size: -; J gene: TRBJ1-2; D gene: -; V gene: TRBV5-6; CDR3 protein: CASSRGRNYGYTF; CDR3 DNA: TGTGCCAGCAGCCGAGGACGGAACTATGGCTACACCTTC
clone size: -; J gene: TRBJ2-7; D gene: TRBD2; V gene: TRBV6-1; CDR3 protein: CASSEGASGGAYEQYF; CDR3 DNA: TGTGCCAGCAGTGAAGGGGCTAGCGGGGGGGCGTACGAGCAGTACTTC
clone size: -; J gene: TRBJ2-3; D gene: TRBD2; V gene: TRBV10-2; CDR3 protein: CASSESSGGDTQYF; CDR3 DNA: TGCGCCAGCAGTGAGTCCAGCGGGGGGGATACGCAGTATTTT
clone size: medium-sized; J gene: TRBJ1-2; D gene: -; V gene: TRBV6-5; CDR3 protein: CASSLDSTYGYTF; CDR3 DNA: TGTGCCAGCAGCCTGGACAGCACCTATGGCTACACCTTC